Shown below are 16 T cell receptor beta chains from a single sample sequenced in a study of monozygotic twins with inflammatory bowel disease. One entry per CDR3 protein, without DNA, is what TCRdb gives after re-calling the 5' RACE reads. Recorded here are 150,000 to 200,000 distinct CDR3 sequences; the top ten clones represent 6% to 9.5%. Sequencing used blood. The source of these receptors is a human donor with ulcerative colitis or Crohn's disease, or a healthy co-twin of an affected twin (not recorded which).

The CDR3 sequence is CASSQLGGLAKNIQYF. This chain joins TRBV4-1 and TRBJ2-4. The CDR3 loop spans 16 amino acids. The germline V gene encodes CDR1 MGHRA and CDR2 YSYEKL.

The rearrangement joins TRBV10-3 to TRBJ1-6. This CDR3 spans 12 amino acids. Germline V CDR1 and CDR2: ENHRY, SYGVKD. The CDR3 loop reads CAITTGNSPLHF.

The chain is built from TRBV10-3 and TRBJ2-5; absent DNA, TCRdb's TRBD1 call cannot be checked. CDR1 and CDR2 (germline): ENHRY, SYGVKD. This CDR3 is built from 13 residues. The CDR3 is CAISGDSQETQYF.

The V and J genes are TRBV25-1 and TRBJ2-6; the TCRdb call, TRBD2, lacks DNA for checking. The CDR3 contains 19 residues. The germline V gene has CDR1 MGHDK and CDR2 SYGVNS. CDR3 sequence: CASRLGSGGVISGANVLTF.

The rearrangement links TRBV7-2 to TRBJ2-2. The germline CDR1 and CDR2 sequences are SGHTA and FQGNSA. This CDR3 has 14 residues. CDR3 loop: CASTPYWGPGELFF.

The genes are TRBV4-2 and TRBJ2-3; TCRdb outputs TRBD1, but without DNA this stays unchecked. The CDR3 runs to 17 residues. Germline assignment: CDR1 LGHNA and CDR2 YNFKEQ. CDR3 in amino acids: CASSQLLAGAGPDTQYF.

The rearrangement joins TRBV12-3 or TRBV12-4 to TRBJ2-1; TCRdb lists TRBD1, though no DNA is available to test this call. The CDR3 spans 16 residues. The CDR3 is CASSPPSGTGWHEQFF.

The gene calls are TRBV15 and TRBJ2-6; TCRdb designates TRBD2, a call that cannot be tested without DNA. Germline CDR1 is LNHNV and CDR2 is YYDKDF (reference sequence). The CDR3 is 20 amino acids. The CDR3 region is CATSARGTSGTTSGANVLTF.

The V gene is TRBV6-5, the J gene TRBJ2-2; the TCRdb D gene call, TRBD1, has no DNA to confirm it. Germline values: CDR1 MNHEY, CDR2 SVGAGI. CDR3 length equals 15 residues. The CDR3 is CASSYRTDHTGELFF.

The V call is TRBV10-3, the J call TRBJ2-7; the TCRdb call, TRBD1, lacks DNA for checking. Germline CDR1 is ENHRY and CDR2 is SYGVKD. The CDR3 contains 14 residues. CDR3 sequence reads: CAISELTGAYEQYF.

This sequence joins TRBV20-1 and TRBJ1-4; with no DNA, the TCRdb D assignment of TRBD1 cannot be verified. The CDR3 contains 13 residues. CDR1 DFQATT and CDR2 SNEGSKA come from the germline V gene (reference sequence). CDR3: CSAKTGSDEKLFF.

The genes are TRBV29-1 and TRBJ1-2; TCRdb designates TRBD1, a call that cannot be tested without DNA. Germline V lookup: CDR1 SQVTM, CDR2 ANQGSEA. The CDR3 length is 12 residues. CDR3 residues: CSARTGNDGYTF. The full variable domain, in which reference TRBV29-1 and TRBJ1-2 provide the parts outside the CDR3, is SAVISQKPSRDICQRGTSLTIQCQVDSQVTMMFWYRQQPGQSLTLIATANQGSEATYESGFVIDKFPISRPNLTFSTLTVSNMSPEDSSIYLCSARTGNDGYTFGSGTRLTVV.

The chain carries TRBV7-9 and TRBJ1-1. The length of the CDR3 is 14 residues. Looked up from germline, CDR1 is SEHNR and CDR2 is FQNEAQ (reference sequence). CDR3 loop: CASSPYSGTTEAFF.

This chain uses TRBV12-3 or TRBV12-4 with TRBJ2-3; the TCRdb D gene call, TRBD2, has no DNA to confirm it. The CDR3 has 15 residues. The CDR3 sequence is CASKFAGGRTDTQYF.

The chain links TRBV4-3 to TRBJ1-1; lacking DNA, the TRBD1 call made by TCRdb goes unchecked. The CDR3 has 16 amino acids. The germline gives CDR1 LGHNA, CDR2 YSLEER. CDR3 amino acids: CASSQDSGAAGGEAFF.

The genes are TRBV12-3 or TRBV12-4 and TRBJ2-1; TCRdb outputs TRBD1, but without DNA this stays unchecked. This CDR3 is 14 amino acids long. The CDR3 here is CASSSSSTGDEQFF.